A selection of T cell receptor beta chains follows, all from one sample in a study of blood T cell repertoires in COVID-19. TCRdb's table, derived via immunoSEQ multiplex PCR, lists solely in-frame clones and lacks some. The data show 30,000 to 35,000 clones, with 85% seen just once and about 14% held by the top ten. The specimen was peripheral blood. The receptor set was obtained from a human donor with acute or convalescent COVID-19. The donor label of this sample is uncertain. Each CDR3 is given with its conserved first and last residue. D genes are given only for firm matches. Clone size is stated in some rows and not others, as once, few, many or a class when expanded.

d_call: NA
cdr3_length: 15
v_call: TRBV21-1
clone_size: NA
j_call: TRBJ2-4
cdr3_nt: TGTGCCAGCACCGTAAGGGACAGGGCCAAAAACATTCAGTACTTC
cdr3_aa: CASTVRDRAKNIQYF

d_call: TRBD2
cdr3_length: 19
v_call: TRBV7-2
clone_size: NA
j_call: TRBJ2-3
cdr3_nt: TGTGCCAGCAGCTTAGCCCTGGGGGGGGGTAGCGGGAGAACAGATACGCAGTATTTT
cdr3_aa: CASSLALGGGSGRTDTQYF

d_call: NA
cdr3_length: 14
v_call: TRBV28
clone_size: NA
j_call: TRBJ1-6
cdr3_nt: TGTGCCAGCAGTTTAGGGCCCTCCAGGGAACCCCTCCACTTT
cdr3_aa: CASSLGPSREPLHF

d_call: TRBD2
cdr3_length: 13
v_call: TRBV19
clone_size: NA
j_call: TRBJ2-7
cdr3_nt: TGTGCCAGTAGTATCGGACTAGCGTACGAGCAGTACTTC
cdr3_aa: CASSIGLAYEQYF

d_call: NA
cdr3_length: 15
v_call: TRBV27
clone_size: NA
j_call: TRBJ2-7
cdr3_nt: TGTGCCAGCAGCAAGACTGTAGACCCCTCCTACGAGCAGTACTTC
cdr3_aa: CASSKTVDPSYEQYF

d_call: TRBD1
cdr3_length: 16
v_call: TRBV19
clone_size: NA
j_call: TRBJ2-2
cdr3_nt: TGTGCCAGTAGTATTTGGCAGGGGGTCGACACCGGGGAGCTGTTTTTT
cdr3_aa: CASSIWQGVDTGELFF

d_call: TRBD1
cdr3_length: 15
v_call: TRBV6-5
clone_size: NA
j_call: TRBJ1-4
cdr3_nt: TGTGCCAGCAGATCACCCGGGACAGTGGGTGAAAAACTGTTTTTT
cdr3_aa: CASRSPGTVGEKLFF

d_call: NA
cdr3_length: 16
v_call: TRBV19
clone_size: few
j_call: TRBJ2-2
cdr3_nt: TGTGCCAGTAGTATACAAGCAGCGGCGAACACCGGGGAGCTGTTTTTT
cdr3_aa: CASSIQAAANTGELFF

d_call: NA
cdr3_length: 14
v_call: TRBV5-5
clone_size: NA
j_call: TRBJ1-1
cdr3_nt: TGTGCCAGCAGCTTGTATGGAGGGTACACTGAAGCTTTCTTT
cdr3_aa: CASSLYGGYTEAFF

d_call: NA
cdr3_length: 14
v_call: TRBV5-4
clone_size: NA
j_call: TRBJ1-2
cdr3_nt: TGTGCCAGCAGCCCGCCGGGAGATAACTATGGCTACACCTTC
cdr3_aa: CASSPPGDNYGYTF

d_call: NA
cdr3_length: 13
v_call: TRBV28
clone_size: few
j_call: TRBJ2-3
cdr3_nt: TGTGCCAGCAGTTTATCCCACTTAGATACGCAGTATTTT
cdr3_aa: CASSLSHLDTQYF

d_call: NA
cdr3_length: 14
v_call: TRBV6-5
clone_size: NA
j_call: TRBJ1-4
cdr3_nt: TGTGCCAGCAGTTTCGCAGGGTATGGTGAAAAACTGTTTTTT
cdr3_aa: CASSFAGYGEKLFF

d_call: TRBD1
cdr3_length: 14
v_call: TRBV18
clone_size: once
j_call: TRBJ1-1
cdr3_nt: TGTGCCAGCTCACCACCGACAGGGTACACTGAAGCTTTCTTT
cdr3_aa: CASSPPTGYTEAFF

d_call: NA
cdr3_length: 17
v_call: TRBV28
clone_size: NA
j_call: TRBJ1-4
cdr3_nt: TGTGCCAGCAGTCCGATCAAATCCCGGAGGGAGAATGAAAAACTGTTTTTT
cdr3_aa: CASSPIKSRRENEKLFF

d_call: NA
cdr3_length: 15
v_call: TRBV5-4
clone_size: few
j_call: TRBJ2-1
cdr3_nt: TGTGCCAGCAGCTTCCCAGACAGGACCGACAATGAGCAGTTCTTC
cdr3_aa: CASSFPDRTDNEQFF

d_call: NA
cdr3_length: 15
v_call: TRBV11-2
clone_size: NA
j_call: TRBJ1-2
cdr3_nt: TGTGCCAGCAGCCCGGGGGGGGCACCAATTAATGGCTACACCTTC
cdr3_aa: CASSPGGAPINGYTF

d_call: TRBD2
cdr3_length: 15
v_call: TRBV6-5
clone_size: NA
j_call: TRBJ2-7
cdr3_nt: TGTGCCAGCAGTCGAAGGATGGGAGGGACCTACGAGCAGTACTTC
cdr3_aa: CASSRRMGGTYEQYF

d_call: TRBD1
cdr3_length: 15
v_call: TRBV6-1
clone_size: NA
j_call: TRBJ1-4
cdr3_nt: TGTGCCAGCAGTGACCTGACAGGGGGCAGGGAAAAACTGTTTTTT
cdr3_aa: CASSDLTGGREKLFF